Shown below are 21 T cell receptor beta chains from a single sample sequenced in a study of siplizumab effects on memory and regulatory T cells. Using immunoSEQ multiplex PCR, the repertoire was profiled, and TCRdb retains in-frame clones only, with some absent. The sample lists tens of thousands of clones; 80% to 95% were seen once. Material: CD8+ T cells sorted from blood. The receptor source for this set is a human donor in good health.

The rearrangement links TRBV19 to TRBJ2-6; D is perhaps TRBD1 (6 bases). Germline V CDR1 and CDR2: LNHDA, SQIVND (reference sequence). V lost 6 bases, J lost 0 bases, and 9 bases lay in between. This CDR3 spans 15 amino acids. CDR3 loop: CASSPGDSGANVLTF. The DNA of the CDR3 is TGTGCCAGTAGCCCAGGGGACTCTGGGGCCAACGTCCTGACTTTC.

This clone came up a few times. This chain joins TRBV27 and TRBJ2-7; no firm D call. Per germline, CDR1 MNHEY and CDR2 SMNVEV (reference sequence). V shed 4 bases and J shed 0 bases, with 10 bases lying between them. The CDR3 loop spans 14 amino acids. CDR3 residues: CASSYAGSSYEQYF. As DNA, the CDR3 is TGTGCCAGCAGTTATGCTGGTAGCTCCTACGAGCAGTACTTC.

The V and J genes are TRBV19 and TRBJ2-7; a weak D match, TRBD1 (5 bases). The V gene lost 6 bases and the J gene lost 3 bases, with 15 bases spanning the gap. Per the germline V gene, CDR1 is LNHDA and CDR2 is SQIVND (reference sequence). The CDR3 spans 14 residues. Here the CDR3 reads CASSSSGSSYEQYF. In DNA, the CDR3 is TGTGCCAGTAGCTCCTCAGGGTCGAGCTACGAGCAGTACTTC. The full variable domain, in which reference TRBV19 and TRBJ2-7 provide the parts outside the CDR3, is DGGITQSPKYLFRKEGQNVTLSCEQNLNHDAMYWYRQDPGQGLRLIYYSQIVNDFQKGDIAEGYSVSREKKESFPLTVTSAQKNPTAFYLCASSSSGSSYEQYFGPGTRLTVT.

The table lists this clone with a few counts. The chain uses TRBV19 and TRBJ1-1; 8 positions match TRBD1. The J segment lost 2 bases and the V segment lost 1 base, leaving 6 bases of the junction unmatched. Per germline, CDR1 LNHDA and CDR2 SQIVND (reference sequence). This CDR3 has 16 residues. CDR3 nucleotide sequence: TGTGCCAGTAGTATAGGTTACCAGGGGGCCAACACTGAAGCTTTCTTT. Protein sequence: CASSIGYQGANTEAFF. Full variable domain (missing parts from reference TRBV19 and TRBJ1-1): DGGITQSPKYLFRKEGQNVTLSCEQNLNHDAMYWYRQDPGQGLRLIYYSQIVNDFQKGDIAEGYSVSREKKESFPLTVTSAQKNPTAFYLCASSIGYQGANTEAFFGQGTRLTVV.

The chain is built from TRBV7-3 and TRBJ2-1, with TRBD1 matching 12 bases. Trimming cost V 8 bases and J 5 bases; bases outside gene matches: 4. The CDR3 runs to 14 residues. The germline V gene encodes CDR1 SGHTA and CDR2 FQGTGA. This chain's CDR3 is CASGTGGRDNEQFF. The CDR3, as DNA: TGTGCCAGCGGGACAGGGGGCAGGGACAATGAGCAGTTCTTC.

The CDR3: CASSIAAAVFYEQYF. The CDR3, as DNA: TGTGCCAGTAGTATAGCGGCAGCCGTGTTCTACGAGCAGTACTTC. This sequence joins TRBV19 and TRBJ2-7; D is unclear. CDR1 LNHDA and CDR2 SQIVND come from the germline V gene (reference sequence). This CDR3 spans 15 amino acids. Trimming left V 1 base short and J 3 bases short, with 13 bases between.

The V gene is TRBV4-1, the J gene TRBJ2-7; D may be TRBD1 or TRBD2 (6 bases each). The CDR3 loop spans 14 amino acids. Trimming cost V 4 bases and J 3 bases, with 13 bases left between them. Looked up from germline, CDR1 is MGHRA and CDR2 is YSYEKL. The CDR3 DNA is TGCGCCAGCAGCCCGCTGGGGGGCAACTACGAGCAGTACTTC. It translates to CASSPLGGNYEQYF.

A single count supports this clone. This sequence joins TRBV5-1 and TRBJ2-7; 7 bases map to TRBD1. CDR3 length equals 15 residues. V trimming: 3 bases; J trimming: 2 bases; junction bases outside the gene matches: 8. The germline CDR1 and CDR2 sequences are SGHRS and YFSETQ. The CDR3 coding sequence is TGCGCCAGCAGCTATTCGACAGGGCCAACCTACGAGCAGTACTTC. Translation gives CASSYSTGPTYEQYF.

This sequence joins TRBV11-3 and TRBJ2-3; D is unclear. V was shortened by 5 bases and J by 2 bases, with 14 bases between the two germline ends. CDR3 size: 15 residues. CDR1 is SGHNT, CDR2 YENEEA, per germline. The CDR3 loop reads CASSLTVLNTDTQYF. The CDR3 DNA sequence: TGTGCCAGCAGCCTAACAGTCTTGAACACAGATACGCAGTATTTT.

This clone was recorded only once. The V gene is TRBV30, the J gene TRBJ2-4; D remains ambiguous. CDR1 GTSNPN and CDR2 SVGIG come from the germline V gene (reference sequence). V was trimmed by 2 bases and J by 5 bases, leaving 10 bases between them. The CDR3 sequence is 13 residues long. CDR3 protein: CAWSQVGQNIQYF. CDR3 DNA sequence: TGTGCCTGGAGTCAGGTCGGACAAAACATTCAGTACTTC.

The chain links TRBV7-3 to TRBJ2-5; 9 bases agree with TRBD1. Germline CDR1 SGHTA, CDR2 FQGTGA. This CDR3 comprises 14 residues. J gave up 3 bases and V 5 bases, and 4 bases lay outside the gene matches. In DNA form, the CDR3 reads TGTGCCAGCAGCGTTACAGGGGGCGAAGAGACCCAGTACTTC. This codes for CASSVTGGEETQYF.

The genes are TRBV9 and TRBJ2-5; 9 positions agree with TRBD1. The CDR3 sequence is 15 residues long. CDR1 and CDR2 (germline): SGDLS, YYNGEE. With 4 bases clipped from V and 5 bases from J, the junction kept 9 bases outside the gene matches. The chain's CDR3 is CASSPPGQGSETQYF. The CDR3 coding sequence is TGTGCCAGCAGCCCACCGGGACAGGGTTCTGAGACCCAGTACTTC.

This clone rates as medium-sized. The J gene is TRBJ1-2, the V gene TRBV5-6; D remains unclear. Trimming stripped 0 bases from V and 0 bases from J, with 12 bases between. The CDR3 sequence is 16 residues long. CDR1 is SGHDT, CDR2 YYEEEE, per germline. The CDR3: CASSLAVPQPNYGYTF. The DNA of the CDR3 is TGTGCCAGCAGCTTGGCCGTGCCCCAGCCTAACTATGGCTACACCTTC.

This chain uses TRBV6-5 with TRBJ1-1; D gene uncertain. The CDR3 has 14 amino acids. V was cut by 6 bases and J by 0 bases, with 11 bases left in between. The germline V gene encodes CDR1 MNHEY and CDR2 SVGAGI. Here the CDR3 DNA reads TGTGCCAGCAGCTATACAGAGATGAACACTGAAGCTTTCTTT. Encoded protein: CASSYTEMNTEAFF.

The chain is built from TRBV9 and TRBJ2-7, with unresolved D. The CDR3 covers 13 residues. The germline CDR1 and CDR2 sequences are SGDLS and YYNGEE. Trimming shortened V by 1 base and J by 3 bases, and 8 bases separated the two germline ends. DNA of the CDR3: TGTGCCAGCAGCGTATACTCGGGCTACGAGCAGTACTTC. Protein sequence: CASSVYSGYEQYF. Full variable domain (outside the CDR3, taken from reference TRBV9 and TRBJ2-7): DSGVTQTPKHLITATGQRVTLRCSPRSGDLSVYWYQQSLDQGLQFLIQYYNGEERAKGNILERFSAQQFPDLHSELNLSSLELGDSALYFCASSVYSGYEQYFGPGTRLTVT.

The chain couples TRBV5-1 to TRBJ2-3, with D possibly TRBD2 on 5 matching bases. Deletions cut 1 base from V and 3 bases from J, with 15 bases between. Per the germline V gene, CDR1 is SGHRS and CDR2 is YFSETQ. This CDR3 contains 16 residues. DNA of the CDR3: TGCGCCAGCAGCTTGACGCGACTGGCGGGTACAGATACGCAGTATTTT. It codes for CASSLTRLAGTDTQYF. The whole variable domain, filled in from reference TRBV5-1 and TRBJ2-3, reads KAGVTQTPRYLIKTRGQQVTLSCSPISGHRSVSWYQQTPGQGLQFLFEYFSETQRNKGNFPGRFSGRQFSNSRSEMNVSTLELGDSALYLCASSLTRLAGTDTQYFGPGTRLTVL.

This chain uses TRBV4-3 with TRBJ2-7, with D maybe TRBD1 (5 bases). Germline V gene sequence: CDR1 LGHNA, CDR2 YSLEER. The CDR3 contains 15 residues. The V end lost 2 bases, the J end lost 0 bases, and 11 bases lay between the germline ends. The CDR3 nucleotides are TGCGCCAGCAGCCAAATCCAGGGCAGCTCCTACGAGCAGTACTTC. This gives the protein CASSQIQGSSYEQYF.

This chain joins TRBV5-8 and TRBJ2-1, with 11 bases matching TRBD2. Trimming at V came to 4 bases and at J to 4 bases, leaving 4 bases not matched to a gene. This CDR3 has 15 residues. The germline V gene has CDR1 SGHTS and CDR2 YDEGEE. DNA for the CDR3: TGTGCCAGCAGCCAACTAGCGGGAGTTTACAATGAGCAGTTCTTC. Translation: CASSQLAGVYNEQFF. Filled out from reference TRBV5-8 and TRBJ2-1, the complete variable domain reads EAGVTQSPTHLIKTRGQQATLRCSPISGHTSVYWYQQALGLGLQFLLWYDEGEERNRGNFPPRFSGRQFPNYSSELNVNALELEDSALYLCASSQLAGVYNEQFFGPGTRLTVL.

This clone was detected a few times. The genes are TRBV30 and TRBJ1-2; 12 bases fit TRBD1. After removal of 2 bases from V and 6 bases from J, the junction contained 4 bases not matched to a gene. Germline V gives CDR1 GTSNPN, CDR2 SVGIG (reference sequence). The CDR3 is 14 amino acids. The CDR3 sequence is CAWSSGTGGDGYTF. In DNA form, the CDR3 reads TGTGCCTGGAGTTCCGGGACAGGGGGCGATGGCTACACCTTC.

The rearrangement joins TRBV20-1 to TRBJ1-1; no clear D gene. Germline loops: CDR1 DFQATT, CDR2 SNEGSKA (reference sequence). This CDR3 comprises 11 residues. V was cut by 1 base and J by 7 bases, with 7 bases left in between. CDR3 in amino acids: CSARAPVEAFF. CDR3 DNA: TGCAGTGCTAGAGCCCCGGTTGAAGCTTTCTTT.

The chain employs TRBV2 and TRBJ2-5; 8 bases map to TRBD1. There are 14 residues in the CDR3. Germline CDR1 and CDR2: SNHLY and FYNNEI. V was clipped by 1 base and J by 2 bases; unmatched bases: 0. CDR3 sequence: CASSEGTGQETQYF. DNA of the CDR3: TGTGCCAGCAGTGAAGGGACAGGGCAAGAGACCCAGTACTTC.